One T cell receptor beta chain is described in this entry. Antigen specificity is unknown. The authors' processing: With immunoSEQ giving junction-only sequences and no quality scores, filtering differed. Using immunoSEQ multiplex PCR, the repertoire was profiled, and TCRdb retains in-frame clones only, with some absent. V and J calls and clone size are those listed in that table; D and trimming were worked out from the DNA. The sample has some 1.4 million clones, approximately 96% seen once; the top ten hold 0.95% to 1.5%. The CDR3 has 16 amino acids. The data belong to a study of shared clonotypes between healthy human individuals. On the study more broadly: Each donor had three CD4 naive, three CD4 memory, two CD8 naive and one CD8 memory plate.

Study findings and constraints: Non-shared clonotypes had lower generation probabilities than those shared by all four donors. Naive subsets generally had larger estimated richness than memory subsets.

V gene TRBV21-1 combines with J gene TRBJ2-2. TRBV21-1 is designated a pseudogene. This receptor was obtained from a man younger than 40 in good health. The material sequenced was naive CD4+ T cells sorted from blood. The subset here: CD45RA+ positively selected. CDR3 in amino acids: CASSRGSGPNTGELFF. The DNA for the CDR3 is TGTGCCAGCAGCAGGGGGAGCGGACCGAACACCGGGGAGCTGTTTTTT.